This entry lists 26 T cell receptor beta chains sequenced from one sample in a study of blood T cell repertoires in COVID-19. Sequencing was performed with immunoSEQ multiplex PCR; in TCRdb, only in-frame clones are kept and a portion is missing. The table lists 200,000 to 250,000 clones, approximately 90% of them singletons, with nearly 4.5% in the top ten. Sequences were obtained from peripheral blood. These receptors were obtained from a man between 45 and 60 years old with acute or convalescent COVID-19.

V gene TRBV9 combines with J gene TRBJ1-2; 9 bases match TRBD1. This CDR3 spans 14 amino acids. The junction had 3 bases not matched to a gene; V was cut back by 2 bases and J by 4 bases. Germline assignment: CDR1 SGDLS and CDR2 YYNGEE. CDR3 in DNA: TGTGCCAGCAGCGTCCAGGACAGGGGCTATGGCTACACCTTC. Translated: CASSVQDRGYGYTF.

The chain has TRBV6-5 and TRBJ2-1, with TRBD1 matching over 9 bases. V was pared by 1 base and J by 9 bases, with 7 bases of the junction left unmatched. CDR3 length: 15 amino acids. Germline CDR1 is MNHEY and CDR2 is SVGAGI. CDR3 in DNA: TGTGCCAGCAGTTACTGGGGACAGGGCTGGAGTGAGCAGTTCTTC. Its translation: CASSYWGQGWSEQFF.

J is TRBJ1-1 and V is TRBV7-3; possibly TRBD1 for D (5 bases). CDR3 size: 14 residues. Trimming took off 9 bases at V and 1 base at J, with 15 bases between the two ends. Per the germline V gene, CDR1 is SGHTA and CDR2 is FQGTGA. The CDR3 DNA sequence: TGTGCCAGTTCTAATGGGGCAGGGAACACTGAAGCTTTCTTT. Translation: CASSNGAGNTEAFF.

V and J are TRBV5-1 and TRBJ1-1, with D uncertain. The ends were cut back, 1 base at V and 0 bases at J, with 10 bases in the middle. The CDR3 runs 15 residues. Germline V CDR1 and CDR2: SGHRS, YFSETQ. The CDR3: CASSLSLGLNTEAFF. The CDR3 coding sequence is TGCGCCAGCAGCTTGAGTCTGGGCTTGAACACTGAAGCTTTCTTT.

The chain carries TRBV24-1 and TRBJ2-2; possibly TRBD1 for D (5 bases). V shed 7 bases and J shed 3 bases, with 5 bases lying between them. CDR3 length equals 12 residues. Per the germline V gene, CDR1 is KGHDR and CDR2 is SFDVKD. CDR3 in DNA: TGTGCCACCAGAGGGGACACCGGGGAGCTGTTTTTT. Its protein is CATRGDTGELFF.

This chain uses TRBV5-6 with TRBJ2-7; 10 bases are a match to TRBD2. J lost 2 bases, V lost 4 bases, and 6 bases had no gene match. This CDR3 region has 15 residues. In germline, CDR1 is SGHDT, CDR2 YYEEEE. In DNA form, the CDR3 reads TGTGCCAGCAGCCCAACTAGCGGGGTGACCTACGAGCAGTACTTC. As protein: CASSPTSGVTYEQYF.

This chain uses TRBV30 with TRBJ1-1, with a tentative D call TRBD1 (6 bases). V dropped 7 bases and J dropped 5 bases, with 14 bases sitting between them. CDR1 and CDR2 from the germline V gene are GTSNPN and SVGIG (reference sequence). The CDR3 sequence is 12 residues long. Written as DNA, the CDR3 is TGTGCCTCCTTAACAGGGAGTACTGAAGCTTTCTTT. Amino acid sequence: CASLTGSTEAFF.

The CDR3 DNA reads TGTGCCAGCTCACCACAGACGGAGCTGTATGGCTACACCTTC. This sequence encodes CASSPQTELYGYTF. This chain connects TRBV18 to TRBJ1-2, with D unclear. This CDR3 has 14 amino acids. Trimming cost V 1 base and J 5 bases, with 11 bases left between them. Germline values: CDR1 KGHSH, CDR2 LQKENI.

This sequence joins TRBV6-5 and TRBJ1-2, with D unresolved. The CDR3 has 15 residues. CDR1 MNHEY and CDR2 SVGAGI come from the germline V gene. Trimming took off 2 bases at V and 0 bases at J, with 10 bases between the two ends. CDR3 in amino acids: CASSYGAVPNYGYTF. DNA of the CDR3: TGTGCCAGCAGTTACGGTGCGGTACCTAACTATGGCTACACCTTC.

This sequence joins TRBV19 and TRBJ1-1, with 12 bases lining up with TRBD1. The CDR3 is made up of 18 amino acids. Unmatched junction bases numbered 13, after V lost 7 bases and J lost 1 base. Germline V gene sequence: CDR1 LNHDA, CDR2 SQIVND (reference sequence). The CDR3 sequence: CASIDNPGQGAKNTEAFF. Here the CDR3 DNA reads TGTGCCAGTATAGACAATCCGGGACAGGGGGCAAAGAACACTGAAGCTTTCTTT. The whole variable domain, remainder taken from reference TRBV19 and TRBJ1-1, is DGGITQSPKYLFRKEGQNVTLSCEQNLNHDAMYWYRQDPGQGLRLIYYSQIVNDFQKGDIAEGYSVSREKKESFPLTVTSAQKNPTAFYLCASIDNPGQGAKNTEAFFGQGTRLTVV.

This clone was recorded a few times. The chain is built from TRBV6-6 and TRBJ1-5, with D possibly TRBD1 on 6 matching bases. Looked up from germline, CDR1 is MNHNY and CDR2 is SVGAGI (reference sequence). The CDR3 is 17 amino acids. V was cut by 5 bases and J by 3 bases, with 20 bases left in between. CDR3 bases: TGTGCCAGCAGTCTCCCTCGGACAGTCTTCCACAATCAGCCCCAGCATTTT. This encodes CASSLPRTVFHNQPQHF.

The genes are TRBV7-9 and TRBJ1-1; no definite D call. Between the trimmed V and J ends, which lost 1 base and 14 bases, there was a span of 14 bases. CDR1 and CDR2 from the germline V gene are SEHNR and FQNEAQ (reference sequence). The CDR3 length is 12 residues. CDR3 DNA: TGTGCCAGCAGCTTAGGGCGCGAGCGGGCCTTCTTT. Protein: CASSLGRERAFF.

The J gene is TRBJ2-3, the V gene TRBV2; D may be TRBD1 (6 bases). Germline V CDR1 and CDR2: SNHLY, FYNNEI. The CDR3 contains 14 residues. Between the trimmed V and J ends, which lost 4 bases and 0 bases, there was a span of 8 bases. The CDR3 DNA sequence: TGTGCCAGCAGTGTTACAGGGAGCACAGATACGCAGTATTTT. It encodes CASSVTGSTDTQYF.

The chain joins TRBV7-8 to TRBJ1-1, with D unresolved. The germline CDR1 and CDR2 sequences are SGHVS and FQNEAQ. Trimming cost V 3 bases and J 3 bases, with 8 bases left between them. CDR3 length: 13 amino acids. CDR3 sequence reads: CASSLWQDTEAFF. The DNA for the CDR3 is TGTGCCAGCAGCTTGTGGCAGGACACTGAAGCTTTCTTT.

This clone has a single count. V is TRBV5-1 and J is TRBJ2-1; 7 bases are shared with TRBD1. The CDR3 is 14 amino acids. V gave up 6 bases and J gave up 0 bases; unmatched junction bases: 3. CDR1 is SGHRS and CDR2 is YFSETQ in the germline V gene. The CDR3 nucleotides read TGCGCCAGCACCTCAGGGGGCTCCTACAATGAGCAGTTCTTC. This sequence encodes CASTSGGSYNEQFF.

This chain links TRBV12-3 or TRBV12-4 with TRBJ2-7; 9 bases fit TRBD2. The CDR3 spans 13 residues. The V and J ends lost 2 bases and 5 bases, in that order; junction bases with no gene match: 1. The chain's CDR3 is CASSLIAGDEQYF. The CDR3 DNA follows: TGTGCCAGCAGTTTAATAGCGGGGGACGAGCAGTACTTC.

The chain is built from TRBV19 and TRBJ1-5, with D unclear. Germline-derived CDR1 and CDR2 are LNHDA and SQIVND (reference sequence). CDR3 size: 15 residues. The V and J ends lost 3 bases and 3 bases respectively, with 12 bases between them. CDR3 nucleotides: TGTGCCAGTAGTATTTTGGCAGGCTACAATCAGCCCCAGCATTTT. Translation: CASSILAGYNQPQHF.

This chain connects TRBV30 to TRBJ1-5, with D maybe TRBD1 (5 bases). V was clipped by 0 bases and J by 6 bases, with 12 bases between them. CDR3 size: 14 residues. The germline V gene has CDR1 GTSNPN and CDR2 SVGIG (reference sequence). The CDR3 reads CAWSVRGGAQPQHF. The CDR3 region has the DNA TGTGCCTGGAGTGTACGGGGAGGGGCTCAGCCCCAGCATTTT.

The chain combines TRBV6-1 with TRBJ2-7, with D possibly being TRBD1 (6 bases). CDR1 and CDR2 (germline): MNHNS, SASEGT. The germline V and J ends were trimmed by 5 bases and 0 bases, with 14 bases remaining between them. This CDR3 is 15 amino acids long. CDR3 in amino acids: CASSTFARGSYEQYF. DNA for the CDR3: TGTGCCAGCAGTACGTTTGCCAGGGGCTCCTACGAGCAGTACTTC.

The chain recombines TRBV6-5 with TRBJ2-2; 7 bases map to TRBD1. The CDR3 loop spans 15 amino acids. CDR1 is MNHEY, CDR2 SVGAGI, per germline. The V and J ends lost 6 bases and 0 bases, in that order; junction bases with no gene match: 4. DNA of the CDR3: TGTGCCAGCAGAACCGGGACAGCGAACACCGGGGAGCTGTTTTTT. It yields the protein CASRTGTANTGELFF.

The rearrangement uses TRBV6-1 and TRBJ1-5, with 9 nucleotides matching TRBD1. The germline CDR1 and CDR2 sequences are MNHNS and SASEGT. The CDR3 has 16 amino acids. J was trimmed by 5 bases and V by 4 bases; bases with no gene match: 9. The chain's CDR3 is CASSASGQGGDQPQHF. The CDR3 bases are TGTGCCAGCAGTGCCTCGGGACAGGGAGGCGATCAGCCCCAGCATTTT.

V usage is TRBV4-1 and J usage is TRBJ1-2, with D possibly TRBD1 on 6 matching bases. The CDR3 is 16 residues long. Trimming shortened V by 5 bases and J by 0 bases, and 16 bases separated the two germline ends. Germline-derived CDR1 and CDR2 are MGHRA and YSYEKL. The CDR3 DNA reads TGCGCCAGCAGCGTTAACAGGGCCGAAGCTAACTATGGCTACACCTTC. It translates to CASSVNRAEANYGYTF.

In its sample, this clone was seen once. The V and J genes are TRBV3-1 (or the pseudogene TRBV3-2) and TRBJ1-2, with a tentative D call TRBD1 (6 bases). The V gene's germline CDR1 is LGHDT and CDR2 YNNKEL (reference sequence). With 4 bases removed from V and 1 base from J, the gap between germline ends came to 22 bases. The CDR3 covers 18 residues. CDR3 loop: CASSPFRGRGKYNYGYTF. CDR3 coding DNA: TGTGCCAGCAGCCCCTTTCGGGGCAGGGGAAAGTATAACTATGGCTACACCTTC.

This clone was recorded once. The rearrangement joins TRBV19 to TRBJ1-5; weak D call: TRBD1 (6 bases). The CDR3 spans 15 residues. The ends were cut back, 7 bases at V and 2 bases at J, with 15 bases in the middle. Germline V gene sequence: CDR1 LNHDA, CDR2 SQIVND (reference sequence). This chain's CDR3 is CASMAGAHRNQPQHF. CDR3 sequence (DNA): TGTGCCAGTATGGCAGGGGCCCATCGCAATCAGCCCCAGCATTTT.

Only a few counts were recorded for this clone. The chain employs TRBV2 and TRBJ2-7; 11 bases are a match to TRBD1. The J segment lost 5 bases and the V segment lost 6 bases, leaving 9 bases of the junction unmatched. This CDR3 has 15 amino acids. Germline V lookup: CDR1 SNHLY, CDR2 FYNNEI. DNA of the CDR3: TGTGCCAGCAGAGACCGGACAGGGGGCGTCGACGAGCAGTACTTC. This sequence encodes CASRDRTGGVDEQYF.

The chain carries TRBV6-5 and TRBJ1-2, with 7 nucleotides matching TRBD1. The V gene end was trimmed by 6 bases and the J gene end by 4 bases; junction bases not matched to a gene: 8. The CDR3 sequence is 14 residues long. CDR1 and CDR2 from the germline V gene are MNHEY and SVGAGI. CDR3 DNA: TGTGCCAGCAGGAGGGACAGTCACGGCTATGGCTACACCTTC. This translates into CASRRDSHGYGYTF.